Reported below is one T cell receptor beta chain. This clone was found once. Its target antigen remains unknown. Base quality data are lacking; no much larger clone is found one base away. Library preparation was by the immunoSEQ multiplex PCR assay. RNA was extracted from all samples and reverse transcribed into cDNA as template for TCR sequencing. First-strand cDNA was synthesized with SuperScript III using a 2:1 mix of oligo-dT and random hexamers. A synthetic immune receptor repertoire was used to assess amplification bias, and residual bias was removed computationally. On the authors' methods: Raw reads were preprocessed to remove errors, and CDR3 was defined according to IMGT conventions as the region from the conserved cysteine to phenylalanine. Clonality was computed as 1 minus the Shannon entropy, with the entropy normalized by log2 of the number of productive unique TCRs. Whether scalp clones were CD4 or CD8 was inferred by matching scalp TCRbeta sequences against CD4 and CD8 repertoires sorted from blood. Sourced from immuneACCESS, this table was stored by TCRdb with only in-frame sequences that have V and J called. A share of the clones is absent; for the studies checked, an unresolved V gene accounts for under half, and the remainder has no known explanation. V, J and clone size were drawn from that table, and D and trimming were deduced from the DNA. In this sample the table shows some 80,000 clones, 60% to 70% of which occur a single time. About 25% of the sample is held by the ten biggest clonotypes.

The time point label here, explained by the study, means: around 26 weeks on oral tofacitinib. The treatment or condition tag for this specimen amounts to: oral pan-JAK inhibitor, 5-10 mg twice daily. Lesional scalp punch biopsies and peripheral blood were collected from alopecia areata patients. PBMCs were isolated by density centrifugation and stained for CD3, CD4 and CD8, and CD4+ and CD8+ T cells were sorted on a FACSAria. The data stem from a study of CD8+ T cells in alopecia areata (dated by TCRdb to 2017 to 2018). In terms of the full investigation: Treated patients were enrolled in an open-label pilot trial of oral tofacitinib at 5 to 10 mg twice daily for moderate-to-severe alopecia areata. For the treated patients, the SALT score, which quantifies what percentage of scalp surface area is affected, served as the measure of disease severity. High-throughput TCRbeta sequencing was used to examine T cell clonal expansion in alopecia areata in both the C3H/HeJ mouse model and human patients. Biopsies were taken from tofacitinib-treated patients at baseline and at 4 and 24 weeks of treatment, and a later scalp biopsy was taken in several of the tofacitinib-treated patients. Human TCRbeta sequencing covered scalp tissue and sorted CD4+ and CD8+ peripheral blood T cells from patchy and totalis/universalis alopecia areata patients and healthy controls. Patients received tofacitinib for 6 to 18 months and were then followed off drug for 6 months to check for delayed response and recurrence. Scalp clonality was compared among normal scalp (n=4), patchy alopecia areata scalp (n=8), and alopecia totalis/universalis scalp (n=8). RNA came from the PAXgene miRNA kit for fixed scalp, the miRNeasy kit for PBMCs, and the RNeasy kit for mouse skin. TCRbeta CDR3 regions were amplified by immunoSEQ multiplex PCR with 35 Vbeta forward and 13 Jbeta reverse primers.

General findings and caveats noted by the study authors: Compared with mice, TCR sequences shared between patients were less clear, possibly partly because of HLA diversity across the patient population. Many expanded lesional clones persisted in scalp and blood during tofacitinib treatment, which may partly explain relapse after stopping treatment. Because the treated cohort was small and had just a single nonresponder, larger studies are needed to establish links between baseline CD8+ expansion and response. With tofacitinib, both scalp clonality and the number of expanded CD8+ clones among the top 100 scalp clones went down significantly. Higher clonality and more expanded CD8+ clones were observed in lesional scalp than in normal scalp, particularly in alopecia totalis/universalis, a finding suggestive of antigenic drive. Unlike mouse skin, which is dominated by gammadelta T cells, normal human skin has resident alphabeta T cells that are also sequenced, and this complicates analysis of the scalp TCR repertoire.

Trimming removed 3 bases from V and 4 bases from J, leaving 17 bases between the germline ends. The CDR3, cysteine through phenylalanine, is 15 amino acids long. Just the 45-base CDR3 DNA is kept, in frame starting at base 1. The germline V gene gives CDR1 as SGHRS and CDR2 as YFSETQ. The material was CD8+ T cells sorted from blood, obtained at week 24, from a patient treated with tofacitinib. The chain links TRBV5-1 with TRBJ2-7; tentative D gene TRBD2, with 7 bases matching. The receptor's source is a human donor with alopecia areata. The DNA sequence is as follows: TGCGCCAGCAGCTGGGTGAGCGGGACAAATTACGAGCAGTACTTC. This encodes CASSWVSGTNYEQYF.